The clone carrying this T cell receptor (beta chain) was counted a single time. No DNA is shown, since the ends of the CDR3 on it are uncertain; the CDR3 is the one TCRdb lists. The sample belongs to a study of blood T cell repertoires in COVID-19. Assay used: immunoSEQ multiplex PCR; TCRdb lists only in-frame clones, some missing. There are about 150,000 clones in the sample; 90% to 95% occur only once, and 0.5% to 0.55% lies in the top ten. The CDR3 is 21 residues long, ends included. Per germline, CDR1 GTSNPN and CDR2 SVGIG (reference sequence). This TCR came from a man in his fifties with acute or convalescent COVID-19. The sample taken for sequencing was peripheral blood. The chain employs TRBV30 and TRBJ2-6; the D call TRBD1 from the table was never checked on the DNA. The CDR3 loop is CAWRANSVRGQLNSGANVLTF.